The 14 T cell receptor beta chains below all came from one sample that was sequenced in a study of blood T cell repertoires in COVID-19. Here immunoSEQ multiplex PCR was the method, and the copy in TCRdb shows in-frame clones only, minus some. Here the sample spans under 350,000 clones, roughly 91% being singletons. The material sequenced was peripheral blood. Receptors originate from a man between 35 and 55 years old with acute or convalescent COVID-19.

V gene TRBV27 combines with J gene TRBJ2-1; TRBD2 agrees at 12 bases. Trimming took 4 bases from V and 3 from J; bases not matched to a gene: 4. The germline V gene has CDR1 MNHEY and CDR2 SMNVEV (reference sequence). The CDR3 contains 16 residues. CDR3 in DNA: TGTGCCAGCAGTTCCGGACTAGCGGGGCTCTACAATGAGCAGTTCTTC. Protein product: CASSSGLAGLYNEQFF.

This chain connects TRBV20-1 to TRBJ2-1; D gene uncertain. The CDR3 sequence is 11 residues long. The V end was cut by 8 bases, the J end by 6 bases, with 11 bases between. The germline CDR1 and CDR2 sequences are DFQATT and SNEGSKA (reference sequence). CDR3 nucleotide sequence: TGCAGTTTCCAGGTTATCAATGAGCAGTTCTTC. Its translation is CSFQVINEQFF.

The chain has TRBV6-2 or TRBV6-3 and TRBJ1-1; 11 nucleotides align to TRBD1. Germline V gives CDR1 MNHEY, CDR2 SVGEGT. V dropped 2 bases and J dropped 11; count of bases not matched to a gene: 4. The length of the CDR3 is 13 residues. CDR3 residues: CASSYIGQGAAFF. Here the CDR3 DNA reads TGTGCCAGCAGTTACATTGGACAGGGGGCGGCTTTCTTT.

The CDR3 is CASSSGLAGYEQFF. The DNA of the CDR3 is TGTGCCAGCAGCTCGGGACTAGCGGGGTATGAGCAGTTCTTC. This chain uses TRBV7-3 with TRBJ2-1, with 13 bases that match TRBD2. Germline values: CDR1 SGHTA, CDR2 FQGTGA. The V gene end was trimmed by 4 bases and the J gene end by 8 bases; junction bases not matched to a gene: 2. The length of the CDR3 is 14 residues.

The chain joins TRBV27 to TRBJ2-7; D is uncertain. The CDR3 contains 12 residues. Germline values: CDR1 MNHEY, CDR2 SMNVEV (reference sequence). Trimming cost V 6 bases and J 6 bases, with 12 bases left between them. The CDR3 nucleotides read TGTGCCAGCAGCCCGTTTGGCAGCGAGCAGTACTTC. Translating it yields CASSPFGSEQYF.

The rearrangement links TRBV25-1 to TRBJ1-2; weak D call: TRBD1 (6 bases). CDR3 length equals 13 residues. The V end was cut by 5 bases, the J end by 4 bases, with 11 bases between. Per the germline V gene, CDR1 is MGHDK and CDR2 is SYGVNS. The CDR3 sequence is CASSTGYPYGYTF. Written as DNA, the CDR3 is TGTGCCAGCAGTACAGGGTACCCCTATGGCTACACCTTC.

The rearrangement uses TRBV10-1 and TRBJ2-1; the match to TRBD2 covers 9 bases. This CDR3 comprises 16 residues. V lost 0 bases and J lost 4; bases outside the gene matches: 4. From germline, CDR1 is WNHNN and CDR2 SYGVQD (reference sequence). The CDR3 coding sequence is TGCGCCAGCAGTGAGTCTGCGGGGGGGCATTACAATGAGCAGTTCTTC. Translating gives CASSESAGGHYNEQFF.

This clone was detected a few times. The CDR3 sequence is CASSQGTATSPLHF. DNA for the CDR3: TGTGCCAGCTCCCAGGGGACAGCGACTTCACCCCTCCACTTT. The V call is TRBV11-2, the J call TRBJ1-6; 7 nucleotides match TRBD1. The V gene's germline CDR1 is SGHAT and CDR2 FQNNGV. The CDR3 has 14 residues. The trim removed 8 bases at V and 9 bases at J, leaving 10 bases unmatched.

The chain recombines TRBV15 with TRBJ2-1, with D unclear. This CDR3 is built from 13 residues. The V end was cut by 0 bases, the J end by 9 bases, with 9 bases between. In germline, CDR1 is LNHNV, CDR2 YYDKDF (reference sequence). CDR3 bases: TGTGCCACCAGCAGAGATTGGAGAAGTGAGCAGTTCTTC. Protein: CATSRDWRSEQFF.

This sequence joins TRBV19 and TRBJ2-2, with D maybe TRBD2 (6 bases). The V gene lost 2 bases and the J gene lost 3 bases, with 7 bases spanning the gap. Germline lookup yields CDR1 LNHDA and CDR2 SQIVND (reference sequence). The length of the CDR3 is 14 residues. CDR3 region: CASSISGDTGELFF. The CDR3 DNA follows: TGTGCCAGTAGTATATCGGGGGACACCGGGGAGCTGTTTTTT.

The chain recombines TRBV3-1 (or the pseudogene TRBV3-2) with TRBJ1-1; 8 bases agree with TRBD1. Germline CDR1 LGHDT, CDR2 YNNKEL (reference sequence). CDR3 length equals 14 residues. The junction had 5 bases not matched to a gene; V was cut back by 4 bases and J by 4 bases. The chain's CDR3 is CASSLLDRGTEAFF. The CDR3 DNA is TGTGCCAGCAGCCTATTAGACAGGGGCACTGAAGCTTTCTTT.

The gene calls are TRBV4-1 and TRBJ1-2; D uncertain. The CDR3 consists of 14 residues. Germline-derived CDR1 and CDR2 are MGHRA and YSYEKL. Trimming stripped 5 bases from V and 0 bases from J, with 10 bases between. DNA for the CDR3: TGCGCCAGCAGCGGTGTGGAGCCTAACTATGGCTACACCTTC. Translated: CASSGVEPNYGYTF.

The CDR3 nucleotides read TGTGCCAGCAGCACGGTGGATACGCAGTATTTT. This codes for CASSTVDTQYF. The J gene is TRBJ2-3, the V gene TRBV2; D is undetermined. The V end was cut by 6 bases, the J end by 6 bases, with 7 bases between. Germline V gene sequence: CDR1 SNHLY, CDR2 FYNNEI. The CDR3 totals 11 residues.

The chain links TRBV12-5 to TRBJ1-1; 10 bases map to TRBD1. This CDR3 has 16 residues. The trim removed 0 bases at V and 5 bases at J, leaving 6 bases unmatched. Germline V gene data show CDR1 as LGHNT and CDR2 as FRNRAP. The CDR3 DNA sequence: TGTGCTAGTGGTTTGGTACCGGGACAGGGGAGAACTGAAGCTTTCTTT. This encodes CASGLVPGQGRTEAFF. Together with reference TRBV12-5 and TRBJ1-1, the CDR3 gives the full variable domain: DARVTQTPRHKVTEMGQEVTMRCQPILGHNTVFWYRQTMMQGLELLAYFRNRAPLDDSGMPKDRFSAEMPDATLATLKIQPSEPRDSAVYFCASGLVPGQGRTEAFFGQGTRLTVV.